Below, 24 T cell receptor beta chains from the same sample are listed, as sequenced in a study of shared clonotypes between healthy human individuals. As defined, naive CD8 cells were CD45RO-negative and positively selected for CCR7, with terminally differentiated effector memory CD45RA+ cells excluded. Sequencing was performed with immunoSEQ multiplex PCR; in TCRdb, only in-frame clones are kept and a portion is missing. The table includes around 610,000 clones, about 96% detected once. Sample: naive CD8+ T cells sorted from blood. These receptors were taken from a woman in her thirties in good health.

The chain combines TRBV13 with TRBJ2-7; TRBD1 or TRBD2 may be the D gene (5 bases each). Per the germline V gene, CDR1 is PRHDT and CDR2 is FYEKMQ (reference sequence). Trimming left V 3 bases short and J 3 bases short, with 21 bases between. The CDR3 has 17 residues. The CDR3 DNA is TGTGCCAGCAGCTTTTCCTTTACTGGAGGTGGGGGCTACGAGCAGTACTTC. Its protein product is CASSFSFTGGGGYEQYF.

This chain links TRBV10-1 with TRBJ2-7; D gene unclear. From germline, CDR1 is WNHNN and CDR2 SYGVQD (reference sequence). The CDR3 has 14 residues. The V end lost 2 bases, the J end lost 2 bases, and 10 bases lay between the germline ends. This CDR3 reads CASSEPQFPYEQYF. Here the CDR3 DNA reads TGCGCCAGCAGTGAGCCCCAGTTCCCCTACGAGCAGTACTTC.

The gene calls are TRBV11-2 and TRBJ2-1; 9 bases agree with TRBD2. The CDR3 is made up of 15 amino acids. The V gene's germline CDR1 is SGHAT and CDR2 FQNNGV. V shed 5 bases, J shed 2 bases, and the junction held 4 bases outside the gene matches. CDR3 region: CASSDSGRTYNEQFF. CDR3 bases: TGTGCCAGCAGCGATAGCGGGAGAACCTACAATGAGCAGTTCTTC.

The J gene is TRBJ1-3, the V gene TRBV28; D remains unclear. Trimming removed 2 bases from V and 8 bases from J, with 10 bases in between. The CDR3 covers 13 residues. Germline assignment: CDR1 MDHEN and CDR2 SYDVKM. CDR3 nucleotides: TGTGCCAGCAGTTTAGTTGGAGGTGACACCATATATTTT. As protein: CASSLVGGDTIYF.

The chain recombines TRBV2 with TRBJ2-6; D remains ambiguous. The CDR3 has 15 amino acids. Per the germline V gene, CDR1 is SNHLY and CDR2 is FYNNEI. Trimming took 1 base from V and 5 from J, leaving 9 bases between them. The CDR3: CASSEGYWRANVLTF. CDR3 nucleotide sequence: TGTGCCAGCAGTGAAGGGTATTGGAGGGCCAACGTCCTGACTTTC.

The chain links TRBV5-6 to TRBJ2-6, with 8 bases lining up with TRBD1. With 5 bases clipped from V and 0 bases from J, the junction kept 7 bases outside the gene matches. The CDR3 has 17 residues. CDR1 SGHDT and CDR2 YYEEEE come from the germline V gene. DNA of the CDR3: TGTGCCAGCAGTCCGGGACAGGTTATCTCTGGGGCCAACGTCCTGACTTTC. Encoded protein: CASSPGQVISGANVLTF.

The V call is TRBV14, the J call TRBJ1-1; no firm D call. In germline, CDR1 is SGHDN, CDR2 FVKESK. The CDR3 spans 16 residues. V gave up 0 bases and J gave up 6 bases, with 17 bases separating them. The CDR3 here is CASSQDLPVPSAEAFF. The CDR3 coding sequence is TGTGCCAGCAGCCAAGATCTCCCCGTCCCTTCGGCTGAAGCTTTCTTT. Looking up the rest from reference TRBV14 and TRBJ1-1 gives the full variable domain: EAGVTQFPSHSVIEKGQTVTLRCDPISGHDNLYWYRRVMGKEIKFLLHFVKESKQDESGMPNNRFLAERTGGTYSTLKVQPAELEDSGVYFCASSQDLPVPSAEAFFGQGTRLTVV.

J is TRBJ2-7 and V is TRBV13, with 10 positions matching TRBD1. Germline V gives CDR1 PRHDT, CDR2 FYEKMQ (reference sequence). This CDR3 contains 14 residues. Unmatched junction bases numbered 4, after V lost 5 bases and J lost 3 bases. Here the CDR3 reads CASSTDRGDYEQYF. For the CDR3, the DNA is TGTGCCAGCAGCACGGACAGGGGGGACTACGAGCAGTACTTC.

The CDR3 bases are TGCAGCGCCCAGACAGGGGCGTCGTATGAGCAGTTCTTC. It encodes CSAQTGASYEQFF. V usage is TRBV29-1 and J usage is TRBJ2-1, with 8 positions matching TRBD1. The CDR3 has 13 residues. Germline values: CDR1 SQVTM, CDR2 ANQGSEA. J gave up 8 bases and V 7 bases, and 10 bases lay outside the gene matches.

This chain connects TRBV7-9 to TRBJ2-3, with D possibly TRBD2 on 5 matching bases. Germline lookup yields CDR1 SEHNR and CDR2 FQNEAQ (reference sequence). V was cut by 5 bases and J by 5 bases, with 14 bases left in between. This CDR3 comprises 14 residues. The CDR3 region has the DNA TGTGCCAGCAGCCAGCGGAATAGCGTAGATACGCAGTATTTT. Amino acid sequence: CASSQRNSVDTQYF.

J is TRBJ2-7 and V is TRBV11-1; D is tentatively TRBD1 or TRBD2 (5 bases each). The V and J ends lost 7 bases and 8 bases respectively, with 15 bases between them. The V gene's germline CDR1 is SGHAT and CDR2 FQDESV (reference sequence). The CDR3 runs 12 residues. CDR3 sequence: CASTSARDQQYF. In nucleotides, the CDR3 is TGTGCCAGCACCAGTGCCCGGGACCAGCAGTACTTC.

Only one count was recorded for this clone. The rearrangement joins TRBV27 to TRBJ1-2; 7 bases fit TRBD1. Germline V gene data show CDR1 as MNHEY and CDR2 as SMNVEV (reference sequence). V lost 5 bases, J lost 6 bases, and 6 bases stayed unmatched. This CDR3 comprises 13 residues. CDR3 region: CASSPTGYDGYTF. The CDR3 DNA reads as TGTGCCAGCAGTCCGACAGGGTATGATGGCTACACCTTC.

As for this clone: The conserved final phenylalanine or tryptophan is absent from the CDR3, which likely points to a read error. This rearrangement joins TRBV28 to TRBJ2-7; 7 nucleotides align to TRBD2. The CDR3 runs to 14 residues. The trim removed 5 bases at V and 5 bases at J, leaving 9 bases unmatched. The germline V gene has CDR1 MDHEN and CDR2 SYDVKM. In DNA form, the CDR3 reads TGTGCCAGCAGTGAGGGAGGGGCGGTTCACGAGCAGTACCTC. This codes for CASSEGGAVHEQYL.

V usage is TRBV29-1 and J usage is TRBJ2-1; D remains ambiguous. The V gene's germline CDR1 is SQVTM and CDR2 ANQGSEA. V lost 3 bases and J lost 2, with 11 bases in between. This CDR3 comprises 14 residues. In DNA form, the CDR3 reads TGCAGCGTTGACGGCGACCCGGCCTACAATGAGCAGTTCTTC. This translates into CSVDGDPAYNEQFF.

This chain joins TRBV4-2 and TRBJ2-7, with D unclear. The ends were cut back, 2 bases at V and 5 bases at J, with 13 bases in the middle. The CDR3 is 14 amino acids. The germline V gene has CDR1 LGHNA and CDR2 YNFKEQ. This CDR3 is CASSQRAAFDEQYF. CDR3 DNA: TGTGCCAGCAGCCAAAGGGCAGCTTTTGACGAGCAGTACTTC.

The chain recombines TRBV14 with TRBJ2-3; 7 bases line up with TRBD2. The CDR3 has 15 residues. Germline CDR1 reads SGHDN; CDR2 reads FVKESK. With 0 bases clipped from V and 5 bases from J, the junction kept 5 bases outside the gene matches. CDR3 region: CASSQDRLAEDTQYF. CDR3 in DNA: TGTGCCAGCAGCCAAGATAGGCTAGCGGAAGATACGCAGTATTTT. Full variable domain (rest looked up from reference TRBV14 and TRBJ2-3): EAGVTQFPSHSVIEKGQTVTLRCDPISGHDNLYWYRRVMGKEIKFLLHFVKESKQDESGMPNNRFLAERTGGTYSTLKVQPAELEDSGVYFCASSQDRLAEDTQYFGPGTRLTVL.

The chain employs TRBV29-1 and TRBJ2-3, with a tentative D call TRBD2 (6 bases). Germline V gene data show CDR1 as SQVTM and CDR2 as ANQGSEA. V dropped 7 bases and J dropped 1 base, with 15 bases sitting between them. The CDR3 spans 14 residues. The CDR3 DNA is TGCAGCGCCCGATGGGGCGGGGGCACAGATACGCAGTATTTT. This codes for CSARWGGGTDTQYF.

The chain links TRBV28 to TRBJ2-4, with D possibly TRBD2 on 5 matching bases. The CDR3 length is 15 residues. The V gene lost 7 bases and the J gene lost 0 bases, with 13 bases spanning the gap. Per germline, CDR1 MDHEN and CDR2 SYDVKM. The CDR3 DNA is TGTGCCAGCAAGGAGGCAGGTCTAGCCAAAAACATTCAGTACTTC. This sequence encodes CASKEAGLAKNIQYF.

CDR3 coding DNA: TGCGCCAGCAGCTTGGAACTAGCGGGAGTAAGCGGGGAGCTGTTTTTT. This sequence encodes CASSLELAGVSGELFF. This sequence joins TRBV5-1 and TRBJ2-2, with 11 bases identical to TRBD2. J was trimmed by 7 bases and V by 0 bases; bases with no gene match: 5. Germline V gene lookup returns CDR1 SGHRS and CDR2 YFSETQ. The CDR3 sequence is 16 residues long.

V is TRBV15 and J is TRBJ1-2, with D possibly matching TRBD1 (6 bases). CDR1 LNHNV and CDR2 YYDKDF come from the germline V gene (reference sequence). The CDR3 totals 16 residues. Deletions cut 0 bases from V and 4 bases from J, with 15 bases between. The CDR3 DNA follows: TGTGCCACCAGCAGAGACCGGACAGCCGAACCCTATGGCTACACCTTC. Translated: CATSRDRTAEPYGYTF.

A few counts support this clone. The V call is TRBV2, the J call TRBJ2-7, with 7 nucleotides matching TRBD1. CDR1 SNHLY and CDR2 FYNNEI come from the germline V gene. V shed 3 bases and J 2 bases; nucleotides not matched to a gene: 4. This CDR3 has 14 amino acids. The CDR3 loop is CASSESRGTYEQYF. The CDR3 nucleotides are TGTGCCAGCAGTGAGTCCAGGGGGACCTACGAGCAGTACTTC.

The CDR3 region is CASSPHRGPNQPQHF. Here the CDR3 DNA reads TGTGCCAGCAGCCCTCACAGGGGACCCAATCAGCCCCAGCATTTT. The V call is TRBV7-8, the J call TRBJ1-5; 7 nucleotides align to TRBD1. Trimming removed 5 bases from V and 3 bases from J; junction bases left unmatched: 7. CDR3 length equals 15 residues. Germline values: CDR1 SGHVS, CDR2 FQNEAQ.

The genes are TRBV6-1 and TRBJ1-3; 7 nucleotides match TRBD1. Per germline, CDR1 MNHNS and CDR2 SASEGT. V lost 3 bases to trimming and J lost 2 bases; unmatched junction nucleotides: 1. The CDR3 spans 14 residues. CDR3 sequence reads: CASSDTGAGNTIYF. In DNA form, the CDR3 reads TGTGCCAGCAGTGACACAGGGGCTGGAAACACCATATATTTT.

Details on this clone: The same CDR3 can be traced to other DNA sequences in this sample. CDR3 DNA sequence: TGTGCCAGCAGCCTAGACCCAAATGAGCAGTTCTTC. Encoded protein: CASSLDPNEQFF. The chain carries TRBV7-9 and TRBJ2-1; the D is unclear. V lost 5 bases and J 7 bases, leaving 9 bases between the germline ends. The CDR3 contains 12 residues. Looked up from germline, CDR1 is SEHNR and CDR2 is FQNEAQ (reference sequence).